Presented here are 28 T cell receptor beta chains from one specimen sequenced in a study of blood T cell repertoires in COVID-19. Method: immunoSEQ multiplex PCR; TCRdb's copy keeps in-frame clones and lacks some. The sample records tens of thousands of clones, approximately 78% being singletons. Specimen: peripheral blood. All receptors come from a human donor in a cohort sampled during active COVID-19.

The genes are TRBV19 and TRBJ2-7; 7 bases are a match to TRBD1. Germline V gene data show CDR1 as LNHDA and CDR2 as SQIVND (reference sequence). This CDR3 has 15 residues. The junction had 8 bases not matched to a gene; V was cut back by 3 bases and J by 3 bases. The CDR3 region is CASSIGQARGYEQYF. CDR3 sequence (DNA): TGTGCCAGTAGTATCGGACAGGCTAGAGGCTACGAGCAGTACTTC. The whole variable domain, filled in from reference TRBV19 and TRBJ2-7, reads DGGITQSPKYLFRKEGQNVTLSCEQNLNHDAMYWYRQDPGQGLRLIYYSQIVNDFQKGDIAEGYSVSREKKESFPLTVTSAQKNPTAFYLCASSIGQARGYEQYFGPGTRLTVT.

This chain connects TRBV12-3 or TRBV12-4 to TRBJ1-5, with D perhaps TRBD1 (6 bases). Trimming cost V 8 bases and J 9 bases, with 17 bases left between them. The CDR3 consists of 13 residues. This CDR3 reads CASAAEGERPQHF. CDR3 bases: TGTGCCAGCGCGGCTGAGGGGGAACGGCCCCAGCATTTT.

V and J are TRBV2 and TRBJ2-7, with 8 bases matching TRBD1. V was pared by 4 bases and J by 2 bases, with 4 bases of the junction left unmatched. CDR1 is SNHLY and CDR2 is FYNNEI in the germline V gene. The CDR3 runs to 14 residues. The CDR3, as DNA: TGTGCCAGCAGTGCACAGGGGGAGACCTACGAGCAGTACTTC. This gives the protein CASSAQGETYEQYF. Filled out from reference TRBV2 and TRBJ2-7, the complete variable domain reads EPEVTQTPSHQVTQMGQEVILRCVPISNHLYFYWYRQILGQKVEFLVSFYNNEISEKSEIFDDQFSVERPDGSNFTLKIRSTKLEDSAMYFCASSAQGETYEQYFGPGTRLTVT.

This clone has just a few counts. The chain recombines TRBV12-3 or TRBV12-4 with TRBJ2-2; the match to TRBD1 covers 8 bases. Germline trimming cut 8 bases from V and 5 bases from J; bases unmatched to any gene: 4. This CDR3 has 13 amino acids. CDR3 sequence (DNA): TGTGCCAGCCAGGGGGCGAGGACCGGGGAGCTGTTTTTT. Protein: CASQGARTGELFF.

The chain employs TRBV4-1 and TRBJ2-1; the D is unclear. The V and J ends lost 1 base and 1 base respectively, with 8 bases between them. This CDR3 is built from 15 residues. CDR1 and CDR2 (germline): MGHRA, YSYEKL. CDR3 protein: CASSQGGKSYNEQFF. The DNA of the CDR3 is TGCGCCAGCAGCCAAGGAGGTAAATCCTACAATGAGCAGTTCTTC.

This clone came up once. The V call is TRBV5-5, the J call TRBJ2-3, with 7 bases matching TRBD1. The CDR3 length is 14 residues. The germline V gene has CDR1 SGHKS and CDR2 YYEKEE (reference sequence). J lost 1 base, V lost 2 bases, and 1 base had no gene match. This CDR3 is CASSLGGRTDTQYF. The CDR3 DNA reads TGTGCCAGCAGCTTAGGGGGCCGCACAGATACGCAGTATTTT.

The gene calls are TRBV28 and TRBJ1-2, with D maybe TRBD1 (5 bases). The CDR3 sequence is 15 residues long. Germline V lookup: CDR1 MDHEN, CDR2 SYDVKM. Trimming took off 4 bases at V and 0 bases at J, with 12 bases between the two ends. The CDR3 loop reads CASSSTGSANYGYTF. The CDR3 coding sequence is TGTGCCAGCAGTTCCACAGGATCAGCTAACTATGGCTACACCTTC.

This clone was observed a single time. The rearrangement links TRBV6-6 to TRBJ1-4; 7 bases are shared with TRBD1. The CDR3 runs to 14 residues. V shed 6 bases and J 2 bases; nucleotides not matched to a gene: 3. Germline CDR1 MNHNY, CDR2 SVGAGI (reference sequence). The CDR3 DNA sequence: TGTGCCAGCAGGGTAGGGGGCACTAATGAAAAACTGTTTTTT. Translating it yields CASRVGGTNEKLFF.

The chain carries TRBV2 and TRBJ2-1; D possibly corresponds to TRBD1 (6 bases). The V and J ends lost 6 bases and 9 bases respectively, with 15 bases between them. Germline CDR1 SNHLY, CDR2 FYNNEI. This CDR3 is 13 amino acids long. CDR3 in DNA: TGTGCCAGCAGGGTGGGAAGAGGGGGTGAGCAGTTCTTC. Its translation is CASRVGRGGEQFF. The full variable domain, with the rest looked up from reference TRBV2 and TRBJ2-1, is EPEVTQTPSHQVTQMGQEVILRCVPISNHLYFYWYRQILGQKVEFLVSFYNNEISEKSEIFDDQFSVERPDGSNFTLKIRSTKLEDSAMYFCASRVGRGGEQFFGPGTRLTVL.

The chain is built from TRBV28 and TRBJ2-7, with 9 bases fitting TRBD1. Trimming at V came to 0 bases and at J to 5 bases, leaving 5 bases not matched to a gene. Germline CDR1 and CDR2: MDHEN and SYDVKM. The CDR3 runs 15 residues. The CDR3 sequence: CASSLWRDRAHEQYF. In DNA, the CDR3 is TGTGCCAGCAGTTTATGGCGGGACAGGGCTCACGAGCAGTACTTC.

The V and J genes are TRBV28 and TRBJ1-5; D gene ambiguous. The CDR3 contains 14 residues. The V end lost 3 bases, the J end lost 8 bases, and 14 bases lay between the germline ends. Looked up from germline, CDR1 is MDHEN and CDR2 is SYDVKM. The CDR3 region is CASSFEQPREPQHF. CDR3 nucleotide sequence: TGTGCCAGCAGTTTCGAACAGCCACGAGAGCCCCAGCATTTT.

The chain links TRBV19 to TRBJ2-1; TRBD1 aligns across 12 bases. V trimming: 2 bases; J trimming: 7 bases; junction bases outside the gene matches: 6. The CDR3 covers 16 residues. The V gene's germline CDR1 is LNHDA and CDR2 SQIVND (reference sequence). CDR3 sequence (DNA): TGTGCCAGTAGTATACCGGGACAGGGGGCTCGGAATGAGCAGTTCTTC. Protein product: CASSIPGQGARNEQFF.

This sequence joins TRBV6-5 and TRBJ1-2; no reliable D call. The CDR3 covers 14 residues. Germline CDR1 is MNHEY and CDR2 is SVGAGI. The V and J ends lost 7 bases and 4 bases respectively, with 16 bases between them. In nucleotides, the CDR3 is TGTGCCAGCACAAGGGCCAGACGGGGCTATGGCTACACCTTC. Translated: CASTRARRGYGYTF.

The chain uses TRBV12-3 or TRBV12-4 and TRBJ2-1; D possibly corresponds to TRBD2 (6 bases). V shed 5 bases and J shed 6 bases, with 11 bases lying between them. The CDR3 length is 13 residues. The CDR3 sequence: CASSLNSGNEQFF. CDR3 DNA sequence: TGTGCCAGCAGTCTAAATAGCGGCAATGAGCAGTTCTTC.

The chain has TRBV5-4 and TRBJ1-2; 10 bases are a match to TRBD1. Germline V gives CDR1 SGHNT, CDR2 YYREEE (reference sequence). CDR3 length: 13 residues. Unmatched junction bases numbered 12, after V lost 5 bases and J lost 14 bases. The CDR3 protein is CASRPTGGRRGTF. CDR3 sequence (DNA): TGTGCCAGCAGACCGACAGGGGGCAGACGTGGGACCTTC.

V and J are TRBV19 and TRBJ2-1; 7 positions agree with TRBD2. The CDR3 sequence is 17 residues long. Germline V gene lookup returns CDR1 LNHDA and CDR2 SQIVND (reference sequence). V dropped 7 bases and J dropped 0; count of bases not matched to a gene: 12. The CDR3 protein is CASTNGRGMSSYNEQFF. DNA for the CDR3: TGTGCCAGTACCAACGGGCGGGGGATGAGCTCCTACAATGAGCAGTTCTTC.

This sequence joins TRBV4-2 and TRBJ1-1; D perhaps matches TRBD1 (5 bases). The germline CDR1 and CDR2 sequences are LGHNA and YNFKEQ. The CDR3 consists of 13 residues. With 4 bases removed from V and 1 base from J, the gap between germline ends came to 7 bases. The CDR3 DNA is TGTGCCAGCAGCCCGGGGGGGAACACTGAAGCTTTCTTT. Protein: CASSPGGNTEAFF.

The CDR3 coding sequence is TGTGCCAGCAGCTTGATACAGACCACCGGGGAGCTGTTTTTT. Protein sequence: CASSLIQTTGELFF. The chain is built from TRBV5-5 and TRBJ2-2, with D hard to call. The germline V gene encodes CDR1 SGHKS and CDR2 YYEKEE (reference sequence). The germline V and J ends were trimmed by 1 base and 4 bases, with 8 bases remaining between them. This CDR3 contains 14 residues.

The chain's CDR3 is CASRRGVAELKNEQFF. CDR3 DNA: TGTGCCAGTAGACGGGGGGTAGCGGAGCTAAAGAATGAGCAGTTCTTC. V gene TRBV19 combines with J gene TRBJ2-1; TRBD2 matches 7 bases. V gave up 6 bases and J gave up 7 bases; unmatched junction bases: 15. Germline V gene lookup returns CDR1 LNHDA and CDR2 SQIVND (reference sequence). The CDR3 length is 16 residues.

V is TRBV3-1 (or the pseudogene TRBV3-2) and J is TRBJ1-2, with D perhaps TRBD1 (5 bases). CDR3 length: 14 amino acids. Per the germline V gene, CDR1 is LGHDT and CDR2 is YNNKEL (reference sequence). V gave up 0 bases and J gave up 7 bases, with 12 bases separating them. The CDR3 protein is CASSQDLGVTGYTF. CDR3 sequence (DNA): TGTGCCAGCAGCCAAGATTTAGGGGTAACTGGCTACACCTTC.

The chain combines TRBV4-1 with TRBJ1-4; no clear D. Trimming cost V 1 base and J 8 bases, with 11 bases left between them. CDR1 and CDR2 from the germline V gene are MGHRA and YSYEKL. The CDR3 runs to 14 residues. The CDR3 DNA is TGCGCCAGCAGCCAAGTGAGGTTTTCGGAAAAACTGTTTTTT. Amino acids: CASSQVRFSEKLFF.

The chain joins TRBV6-1 to TRBJ1-2; 7 bases match TRBD1. The V and J ends lost 4 bases and 3 bases, in that order; junction bases with no gene match: 17. CDR1 and CDR2 (germline): MNHNS, SASEGT. The CDR3 extends over 18 amino acids. In DNA, the CDR3 is TGTGCCAGCAGTGGACTGACAGGGTCGAGAGATCGGGACTATGGCTACACCTTC. Encoded protein: CASSGLTGSRDRDYGYTF.

The J gene is TRBJ1-1, the V gene TRBV7-2; 7 bases match TRBD1. The CDR3 totals 16 residues. Trimming took 2 bases from V and 7 from J; bases not matched to a gene: 13. Germline CDR1 is SGHTA and CDR2 is FQGNSA. The CDR3 spells CASSLRRGRFLGEAFF. The DNA of the CDR3 is TGTGCCAGCAGCTTACGGAGGGGGCGGTTTCTCGGTGAAGCTTTCTTT.

The chain couples TRBV5-1 to TRBJ1-4, with D perhaps matching TRBD1 (5 bases). The CDR3 runs 15 residues. Germline V gene sequence: CDR1 SGHRS, CDR2 YFSETQ. Deletions cut 4 bases from V and 7 bases from J, with 17 bases between. The CDR3 is CASSRGRSGGEKLFF. In DNA, the CDR3 is TGCGCCAGCAGCCGGGGGAGGTCGGGAGGTGAAAAACTGTTTTTT.

The chain uses TRBV10-3 and TRBJ2-2; the match to TRBD1 covers 10 bases. Germline CDR1 and CDR2: ENHRY and SYGVKD. CDR3 size: 14 residues. V was pared by 9 bases and J by 7 bases, with 8 bases of the junction left unmatched. The CDR3: CAIGTGVGSGELFF. The CDR3 DNA reads as TGTGCCATTGGGACAGGGGTAGGAAGCGGGGAGCTGTTTTTT.

This clone came up a few times. The chain is built from TRBV2 and TRBJ2-7; D is perhaps TRBD1 (5 bases). V dropped 8 bases and J dropped 0 bases, with 14 bases sitting between them. The CDR3 is 14 residues long. Germline loops: CDR1 SNHLY, CDR2 FYNNEI. CDR3 bases: TGTGCCAGCCAAGGGGCAGAAAGCTCCTACGAGCAGTACTTC. Its translation: CASQGAESSYEQYF.

The chain joins TRBV19 to TRBJ2-5, with D possibly TRBD1 on 7 matching bases. CDR3 length equals 15 residues. CDR1 is LNHDA, CDR2 SQIVND, per germline (reference sequence). V shed 6 bases and J shed 2 bases, with 16 bases lying between them. CDR3 bases: TGTGCCAGTAGGACAGGGCCAGGAGGGCAAGAGACCCAGTACTTC. Protein sequence: CASRTGPGGQETQYF.

The chain uses TRBV27 and TRBJ1-1; the D gene is possibly TRBD1 (6 bases). Trimming took off 5 bases at V and 11 bases at J, with 21 bases between the two ends. Germline V gives CDR1 MNHEY, CDR2 SMNVEV (reference sequence). This CDR3 contains 14 residues. DNA for the CDR3: TGTGCCAGCAGTCCGTCCCGGGACACGGTATGGGCTTTCTTT. Its translation: CASSPSRDTVWAFF.